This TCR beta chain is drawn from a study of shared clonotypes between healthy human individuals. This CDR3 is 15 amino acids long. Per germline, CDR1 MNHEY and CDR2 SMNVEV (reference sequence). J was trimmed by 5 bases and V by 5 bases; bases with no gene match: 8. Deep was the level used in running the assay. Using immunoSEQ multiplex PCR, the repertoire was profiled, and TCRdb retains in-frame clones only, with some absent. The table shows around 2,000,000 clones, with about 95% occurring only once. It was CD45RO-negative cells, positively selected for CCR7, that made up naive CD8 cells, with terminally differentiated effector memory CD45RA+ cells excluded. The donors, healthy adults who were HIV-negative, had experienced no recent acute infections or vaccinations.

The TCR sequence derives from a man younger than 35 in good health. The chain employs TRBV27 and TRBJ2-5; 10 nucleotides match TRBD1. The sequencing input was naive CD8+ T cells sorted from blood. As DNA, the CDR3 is TGTGCCAGCAGTGGCCCGACAGGGGGCTTGGAGACCCAGTACTTC. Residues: CASSGPTGGLETQYF.